Each of the 32 T cell receptor beta chains below was sequenced from the same sample in a study of regulatory T cells in long-lasting Graves disease. Building of the TCR beta libraries involved iRepertoire HTBI primers and Arm-PCR of CDR3 regions. TCRdb passed the multiplex PCR reads through MiXCR, listing each CDR3 protein once. The sample includes 520,000 or so distinct CDR3 sequences, more than 10% seen only once; the top ten take 7.5% to 9%. Time point in this sample: newly diagnosed GD, antithyroid drugs for less than 3 months. PBMC RNA served as the TCR library source. A further study also used this sample, focusing on T cells in Graves' hyperthyroidism and ophthalmopathy.

This material consisted of peripheral blood mononuclear cells (PBMCs), taken at new diagnosis, from a patient treated with antithyroid drugs. These TCRs come from a woman aged 25-40 years with Graves disease.

Many counts were recorded for this clonotype. The chain couples TRBV20-1 to TRBJ2-1; TRBD1 matches 9 bases. This CDR3 region has 13 residues. CDR1 and CDR2 (germline): DFQATT, SNEGSKA (reference sequence). This CDR3 is CRGTGSSYNEQFF. The CDR3 region has the DNA TGCAGGGGGACAGGGAGCTCCTACAATGAGCAGTTCTTC.

The chain links TRBV20-1 to TRBJ2-3; D is perhaps TRBD2 (5 bases). With the DNA end fitting TRBJ2-1 better, the J assignment may be wrong. The germline CDR1 and CDR2 sequences are DFQATT and SNEGSKA (reference sequence). This CDR3 has 14 residues. This CDR3 is CSASLSGLGNEQFF. The CDR3 bases are TGCAGTGCTAGCCTAAGCGGCCTCGGGAATGAGCAGTTCTTC.

The genes are TRBV5-1 and TRBJ2-2; D is perhaps TRBD1 (6 bases). From germline, CDR1 is SGHRS and CDR2 YFSETQ. The CDR3 consists of 15 residues. V was clipped by 3 bases and J by 2 bases, with 11 bases between them. This CDR3 is CASSYGQPNTGELFF. The CDR3 region has the DNA TGCGCCAGCAGCTACGGACAGCCCAACACCGGGGAGCTGTTTTTT.

Notes on this clonotype: A much more abundant neighbour one base away suggests this may be a read error. The J gene is TRBJ2-1, the V gene TRBV3-1; tentatively, D is TRBD2 (6 bases). In germline, CDR1 is LGHDT, CDR2 YNNKEL (reference sequence). This CDR3 spans 14 amino acids. The CDR3, as DNA: TGTGCCAGCAGACTTAGCGGAACCTACAATGGGCAGTTCTTC. Encoded protein: CASRLSGTYNGQFF.

This clonotype was seen many times. The chain uses TRBV6-5 and TRBJ2-3, with D tentatively TRBD2 (6 bases). Trimming removed 4 bases at V and 2 bases at J, with 10 bases between. The CDR3 contains 14 residues. CDR1 and CDR2 (germline): MNHEY, SVGAGI. The DNA of the CDR3 is TGTGCCAGCAGTTCGGGAGTTTACACAGATACGCAGTATTTT. Translated, it gives CASSSGVYTDTQYF.

This clonotype was recorded many times. V gene TRBV2 combines with J gene TRBJ2-2; TRBD1 or TRBD2 may be the D gene (5 bases each). The CDR3 runs to 16 residues. Germline V gene sequence: CDR1 SNHLY, CDR2 FYNNEI. The V end was cut by 5 bases, the J end by 3 bases, with 16 bases between. CDR3 sequence (DNA): TGTGCCAGCAGTTGGGGACGGCAGGGCTACACCGGGGAGCTGTTTTTT. Protein product: CASSWGRQGYTGELFF. Based on the CDR3 plus reference TRBV2 and TRBJ2-2, the full variable domain is EPEVTQTPSHQVTQMGQEVILRCVPISNHLYFYWYRQILGQKVEFLVSFYNNEISEKSEIFDDQFSVERPDGSNFTLKIRSTKLEDSAMYFCASSWGRQGYTGELFFGEGSRLTVL.

Notes on this clonotype: An end of the junction differs from the germline gene, which may be a read error. V usage is TRBV7-8 and J usage is TRBJ1-2; tentative D call: TRBD1 (5 bases). The CDR3 totals 15 residues. Germline CDR1 is SGHVS and CDR2 is FQNEAQ. CDR3 amino acids: CASSLAPGDHYGCTF. Written as DNA, the CDR3 is TGTGCCAGCAGCTTAGCGCCGGGGGATCACTATGGCTGCACCTTC.

This clonotype was detected ten times or more. The CDR3: CASSLEVGEYSEKLFF. As DNA, the CDR3 is TGCGCCAGCAGCTTGGAAGTAGGAGAATATAGTGAAAAACTGTTTTTT. V and J are TRBV5-1 and TRBJ1-4; D unresolved. Trimming took 0 bases from V and 7 from J, leaving 16 bases between them. The CDR3 sequence is 16 residues long. CDR1 SGHRS and CDR2 YFSETQ come from the germline V gene.

This clonotype was counted ten times or more. The V call is TRBV12-3 or TRBV12-4, the J call TRBJ1-5; D remains unclear. The CDR3 sequence is 12 residues long. V shed 0 bases and J shed 6 bases, with 3 bases lying between them. The chain's CDR3 is CASSLAPQPQHF. The DNA of the CDR3 is TGTGCCAGCAGTTTAGCGCCTCAGCCCCAGCATTTT.

This clonotype was observed a handful of times. The rearrangement links TRBV7-9 to TRBJ2-1, with D perhaps TRBD1 or TRBD2 (5 bases each). Germline CDR1 is SEHNR and CDR2 is FQNEAQ (reference sequence). The CDR3 loop spans 15 amino acids. V was trimmed by 0 bases and J by 2 bases, leaving 8 bases between them. The CDR3 protein is CASSLAGRAYNEQFF. Here the CDR3 DNA reads TGTGCCAGCAGCTTAGCGGGGCGGGCCTACAATGAGCAGTTCTTC.

This clonotype has at least ten counts. The chain is built from TRBV9 and TRBJ2-1; 7 nucleotides agree with TRBD2. The germline V gene has CDR1 SGDLS and CDR2 YYNGEE. CDR3 length: 13 residues. V trimming: 0 bases; J trimming: 6 bases; junction bases outside the gene matches: 0. CDR3: CASSVASGNEQFF. Written as DNA, the CDR3 is TGTGCCAGCAGCGTAGCTAGCGGCAATGAGCAGTTCTTC. Using reference TRBV9 and TRBJ2-1 for the parts outside the CDR3, the full variable domain is DSGVTQTPKHLITATGQRVTLRCSPRSGDLSVYWYQQSLDQGLQFLIQYYNGEERAKGNILERFSAQQFPDLHSELNLSSLELGDSALYFCASSVASGNEQFFGPGTRLTVL.

This clonotype was found many times. V gene TRBV18 combines with J gene TRBJ1-5; a weak D match, TRBD1 (5 bases). Looked up from germline, CDR1 is KGHSH and CDR2 is LQKENI. This CDR3 is 15 amino acids long. Trimming took 0 bases from V and 4 from J, leaving 10 bases between them. CDR3 residues: CASSPPGGVNQPQHF. CDR3 nucleotide sequence: TGTGCCAGCTCACCACCGGGAGGGGTGAATCAGCCCCAGCATTTT.

This clonotype appeared a few times. The chain couples TRBV9 to TRBJ2-1; no definite D call. The CDR3 totals 13 residues. Germline values: CDR1 SGDLS, CDR2 YYNGEE. Between the trimmed V and J ends, which lost 4 bases and 4 bases, there was a span of 9 bases. The CDR3 protein is CASSIDLYNEQFF. DNA for the CDR3: TGTGCCAGCAGCATAGACTTATACAATGAGCAGTTCTTC.

This clonotype was detected many times. J is TRBJ1-6 and V is TRBV2; D may be TRBD1 (5 bases). V was cut by 6 bases and J by 10 bases, with 16 bases left in between. The CDR3 is 14 amino acids. Germline-derived CDR1 and CDR2 are SNHLY and FYNNEI. The CDR3 DNA is TGTGCCAGCAGCTCCCGGACCCGACAGTCACCCCTCCACTTT. It specifies CASSSRTRQSPLHF.

Note on this clonotype: One base away lies a much larger clone, so this may be a sequencing read error. The rearrangement uses TRBV5-6 and TRBJ1-5; D remains ambiguous. Germline assignment: CDR1 SGHDT and CDR2 YYEEEE. This CDR3 region has 15 residues. CDR3 region: CAISSSPEVNQPQHF. The DNA of the CDR3 is TGTGCCATCAGCTCCTCACCAGAGGTCAACCAGCCCCAGCATTTT.

This clonotype was detected a few times. This CDR3 reads CASSQTPSYEQYF. Written as DNA, the CDR3 is TGTGCCAGCAGCCAGACTCCGTCCTACGAGCAGTACTTC. The V and J genes are TRBV28 and TRBJ2-7; D is unclear. The CDR3 covers 13 residues. Between the trimmed V and J ends, which lost 6 bases and 1 base, there was a span of 10 bases. Germline V gives CDR1 MDHEN, CDR2 SYDVKM. Looking up the rest from reference TRBV28 and TRBJ2-7 gives the full variable domain: DVKVTQSSRYLVKRTGEKVFLECVQDMDHENMFWYRQDPGLGLRLIYFSYDVKMKEKGDIPEGYSVSREKKERFSLILESASTNQTSMYLCASSQTPSYEQYFGPGTRLTVT.

This clonotype was seen ten or more times. CDR3 bases: TGTGCCAGCGGAATTAGCGGGGGCTCCTACAATGAGCAGTTCTTC. This codes for CASGISGGSYNEQFF. The chain combines TRBV28 with TRBJ2-1, with 9 bases fitting TRBD2. CDR1 is MDHEN and CDR2 is SYDVKM in the germline V gene. The V segment lost 8 bases and the J segment 0 bases; nucleotides outside the gene matches: 5. The CDR3 spans 15 residues.

The V and J genes are TRBV6-5 and TRBJ2-5; 9 bases match TRBD2. The CDR3 totals 18 residues. The ends lost 4 bases at V and 5 bases at J; junction bases unmatched: 17. The germline gives CDR1 MNHEY, CDR2 SVGAGI. The CDR3: CASSSSRTSVGSVETQYF. DNA for the CDR3: TGTGCCAGCAGTTCCAGTAGGACTAGCGTTGGTTCGGTCGAGACCCAGTACTTC.

This clonotype was recorded at least ten times. V usage is TRBV29-1 and J usage is TRBJ2-3, with D tentatively TRBD1 (6 bases). The ends were cut back, 3 bases at V and 5 bases at J, with 12 bases in the middle. Germline CDR1 and CDR2: SQVTM and ANQGSEA. The CDR3 consists of 13 residues. CDR3 bases: TGCAGCGTTGAGCCGGGACATAAAGATACGCAGTATTTT. Its translation: CSVEPGHKDTQYF.

Concerning this clonotype: Compared with germline, one end of the junction differs, possibly owing to a read error. The genes are TRBV20-1 and TRBJ2-2, with D uncertain. The germline V gene has CDR1 DFQATT and CDR2 SNEGSKA (reference sequence). This CDR3 has 14 amino acids. This CDR3 is CSAMGGLNTEELFF. The CDR3, as DNA: TGCAGTGCTATGGGCGGCCTGAACACCGAGGAGCTGTTTTTT.

The rearrangement joins TRBV11-3 to TRBJ2-7; TRBD2 aligns across 9 bases. The junction had 7 bases not matched to a gene; V was cut back by 4 bases and J by 9 bases. The CDR3 runs 13 residues. Per germline, CDR1 SGHNT and CDR2 YENEEA. For the CDR3, the DNA is TGTGCCAGCAGCTCCCTAGCGGGGACCTTGCAGTACGTC. Translating gives CASSSLAGTLQYV.

As DNA, the CDR3 is TGCAGTGCTACACAGTCCCTGGAGGGCAATCAGCCCCAGCATTTT. Amino acid sequence: CSATQSLEGNQPQHF. The chain is built from TRBV20-1 and TRBJ1-5; D unresolved. Looked up from germline, CDR1 is DFQATT and CDR2 is SNEGSKA (reference sequence). The ends were cut back, 4 bases at V and 2 bases at J, with 15 bases in the middle. The CDR3 has 15 residues.

This chain joins TRBV2 and TRBJ2-2; 8 bases fit TRBD1. V lost 5 bases, J lost 5 bases, and 10 bases stayed unmatched. CDR1 and CDR2 (germline): SNHLY, FYNNEI. This CDR3 spans 16 amino acids. The CDR3 protein is CASSRQGALGTGELFF. CDR3 bases: TGTGCCAGCAGTCGTCAGGGGGCGCTAGGGACCGGGGAGCTGTTTTTT. Together with reference TRBV2 and TRBJ2-2, the CDR3 gives the full variable domain: EPEVTQTPSHQVTQMGQEVILRCVPISNHLYFYWYRQILGQKVEFLVSFYNNEISEKSEIFDDQFSVERPDGSNFTLKIRSTKLEDSAMYFCASSRQGALGTGELFFGEGSRLTVL.

Ten or more counts support this clonotype. This chain links TRBV20-1 with TRBJ1-1; D not resolved. This CDR3 comprises 13 residues. Germline V gene lookup returns CDR1 DFQATT and CDR2 SNEGSKA (reference sequence). Trimming took off 1 base at V and 1 base at J, with 7 bases between the two ends. The CDR3 coding sequence is TGCAGTGCTAGAGCCCCGGGGAACACTGAAGCTTTCTTT. It yields the protein CSARAPGNTEAFF.

This clonotype has at least ten counts. This chain connects TRBV7-2 to TRBJ2-2; perhaps TRBD1 as D (5 bases). Germline values: CDR1 SGHTA, CDR2 FQGNSA. V was clipped by 4 bases and J by 4 bases, with 16 bases between them. CDR3 length equals 16 residues. CDR3 sequence reads: CASSSPTATITGELFF. The CDR3 bases are TGTGCCAGCAGCTCACCGACAGCAACAATCACCGGGGAGCTGTTTTTT.

This clonotype was counted only a few times. The junction does not match germline at one end; this may be a read error. The chain joins TRBV9 to TRBJ2-5; 14 bases agree with TRBD2. This CDR3 is built from 19 residues. Germline CDR1 SGDLS, CDR2 YYNGEE. Written as DNA, the CDR3 is TGTGCCAGCGGCGTAGTGACTAGCGGGAGGGTGTTTGTTCAGGAGACCCAGTACTTC. Translating gives CASGVVTSGRVFVQETQYF. The full variable domain, in which reference TRBV9 and TRBJ2-5 provide the parts outside the CDR3, is DSGVTQTPKHLITATGQRVTLRCSPRSGDLSVYWYQQSLDQGLQFLIQYYNGEERAKGNILERFSAQQFPDLHSELNLSSLELGDSALYFCASGVVTSGRVFVQETQYFGPGTRLLVL.

This clonotype was seen ten or more times. The rearrangement links TRBV2 to TRBJ1-4, with TRBD1 as a possible D gene (5 bases). Looked up from germline, CDR1 is SNHLY and CDR2 is FYNNEI. V was clipped by 0 bases and J by 10 bases, with 9 bases between them. This CDR3 spans 13 amino acids. Here the CDR3 reads CASSEAAGTKLFF. The CDR3 DNA is TGTGCCAGCAGTGAAGCGGCAGGGACAAAACTGTTTTTT.

The J gene is TRBJ1-4, the V gene TRBV6-2 or TRBV6-3; D gene unclear. Trimming took off 6 bases at V and 8 bases at J, with 19 bases between the two ends. The CDR3 contains 15 residues. CDR1 is MNHEY, CDR2 SVGEGT, per germline. The CDR3 DNA reads as TGTGCCAGCAGCCTCTCGGGCCAGTCTTCCGAAAAACTGTTTTTT. This encodes CASSLSGQSSEKLFF.

This clonotype occurred a few times. The chain joins TRBV6-1 to TRBJ2-1; D is possibly TRBD1 or TRBD2 (5 bases each). Trimming pared 6 bases from V and 6 bases from J, leaving 18 bases between. CDR1 is MNHNS, CDR2 SASEGT, per germline. The CDR3 has 15 residues. This chain's CDR3 is CASSRNGALGNEQFF. CDR3 DNA sequence: TGTGCCAGCAGCCGTAACGGGGCCCTCGGCAATGAGCAGTTCTTC.

This clonotype has only a few counts. Because it lacks the conserved phenylalanine or tryptophan at the end, this CDR3 is likely a read error. V usage is TRBV5-1 and J usage is TRBJ1-6; 8 nucleotides line up with TRBD1. The CDR3 has 15 residues. The ends lost 2 bases at V and 7 bases at J; junction bases unmatched: 5. Looked up from germline, CDR1 is SGHRS and CDR2 is YFSETQ. The CDR3 coding sequence is TGCGCCAGCAGCTTCCGGACAGGGAAGAATTCACCCCTCCACTCT. Protein: CASSFRTGKNSPLHS.

This clonotype was detected many times. The chain recombines TRBV6-1 with TRBJ2-2, with unresolved D. Between the trimmed V and J ends, which lost 4 bases and 4 bases, there was a span of 7 bases. The CDR3 extends over 13 amino acids. Germline loops: CDR1 MNHNS, CDR2 SASEGT. CDR3: CASSVHSTGELFF. The CDR3 DNA follows: TGTGCCAGCAGTGTCCACAGCACCGGGGAGCTGTTTTTT.

The chain employs TRBV29-1 and TRBJ2-5; 9 bases line up with TRBD2. With 8 bases clipped from V and 5 bases from J, the junction kept 18 bases outside the gene matches. This CDR3 region has 16 residues. Germline CDR1 SQVTM, CDR2 ANQGSEA. CDR3 loop: CSFGGGRAGAYETQYF. For the CDR3, the DNA is TGCAGCTTTGGCGGCGGGAGGGCCGGGGCGTATGAGACCCAGTACTTC.